This T cell receptor beta chain was retrieved from a study of blood T cell repertoires in COVID-19 (dated by TCRdb to the early 2020s). Study-level background: The collaborator samples originated in the United States, Italy and Spain and spanned the acute and convalescent phases of COVID-19. The prospective study material was composed of cDNA or gDNA derived from T cells, B-cell-depleted T cells, or PBMCs. The dataset comprised deeply sampled blood TCRbeta repertoires from subjects exposed to, actively infected with, or recovered from COVID-19. The repertoires were released in a freely available public database meant as a resource for research on the immune response to SARS-CoV-2. The samples were drawn from two sources: the first 160 participants of the ongoing ImmuneRACE study, and 950 to 1,500 subjects contributed by 6 global collaborators. The sample metadata nearly always contained a de-identified subject ID, COVID-19 status, age in years and sex. Where available, HLA class I and class II types were obtained from metadata supplied by the sample provider rather than from assay-based typing. What the work shows at the level of the full study, not this receptor alone: How much clinical and demographic metadata was included differed by source and by participant, and the metadata was provided uncurated.

The immunoSEQ Assay, a bias-controlled multiplex PCR, was used to amplify TCRbeta CDR3 regions from genomic DNA. Processing in the source paper ran as follows. Nucleated cell counts per sample were estimated from amplification of reference gene primers within the assay. Sequence reads were collapsed and filtered to measure the absolute abundance of every unique TCRbeta CDR3 rearrangement. For each sample, productive Simpson clonality was calculated by taking the square root of Simpson's diversity index across productive rearrangements. Held by TCRdb, this immuneACCESS table contains in-frame sequences only and omits some clones. Under half of the omission traces to an unresolved V gene where checked; the cause of the rest is unknown. The V and J calls and clone size were taken over from that table, and D and trimming were inferred from the DNA. The table for this sample lists a few hundred thousand clones; 89% of them were counted only once. Clones ranked in the top ten supply 6.4% of the sample.

This clone was observed a single time. No cognate antigen has been identified for it. Per-nucleotide qualities are absent, and no much larger clonotype sits a single base away. A second Seattle source provided samples from volunteer blood donors who had recovered from COVID-19. Whole blood was collected in K2EDTA tubes by collaborating institutions according to the institutions' own protocols. For TCRbeta analysis, collaborators shipped samples in one of three forms: frozen whole blood, isolated PBMCs, or DNA extracted from either of those sample types. From its cysteine to its phenylalanine, the CDR3 spans 13 amino acids. Of the read, only the CDR3 DNA is kept; its 39 bases are in frame from base 1. V is pared back by 5 bases and J by 1 base, with 8 bases lying between the germline termini. As encoded in the germline V gene, CDR1 is SGHTA while CDR2 is FQGTGA.

The V gene is TRBV7-3 and the J gene is TRBJ1-1, with TRBD1 as a weak D call on 5 bases. This TCR derives from a man aged 18 to 29 who had recovered from COVID-19. The sample was peripheral blood. CDR3 loop: CASSIGQNTEAFF. The nucleotide sequence reads as follows: TGTGCCAGCAGCATCGGACAGAACACTGAAGCTTTCTTT.